This T cell receptor beta chain was captured in a study of blood T cell repertoires in COVID-19. Seattle's cohort entered during active infection and was followed longitudinally. Per the authors' pipeline: By means of reference gene primer amplification, nucleated cell counts were estimated. The data were produced by immunoSEQ multiplex PCR, yet TCRdb's version contains in-frame clones alone and is incomplete. V, J and clone size are taken as reported in that table, and D and trimming were inferred from the DNA itself. The sample yields roughly 410,000 clones, over 75% seen once. Trimming cost V 0 bases and J 6 bases; bases outside gene matches: 6. The CDR3 is 16 amino acids. CDR1 is SGHRS and CDR2 is YFSETQ in the germline V gene.

The chain employs TRBV5-1 and TRBJ2-2; 9 nucleotides agree with TRBD2. This sequence was found in a woman aged 40 to 50 with COVID-19, enrolled during active disease. The sequenced material came from peripheral blood. CDR3 region: CASSLAGTSLAGELFF. CDR3 in DNA: TGCGCCAGCAGCTTGGCCGGGACTAGCTTGGCCGGGGAGCTGTTTTTT.